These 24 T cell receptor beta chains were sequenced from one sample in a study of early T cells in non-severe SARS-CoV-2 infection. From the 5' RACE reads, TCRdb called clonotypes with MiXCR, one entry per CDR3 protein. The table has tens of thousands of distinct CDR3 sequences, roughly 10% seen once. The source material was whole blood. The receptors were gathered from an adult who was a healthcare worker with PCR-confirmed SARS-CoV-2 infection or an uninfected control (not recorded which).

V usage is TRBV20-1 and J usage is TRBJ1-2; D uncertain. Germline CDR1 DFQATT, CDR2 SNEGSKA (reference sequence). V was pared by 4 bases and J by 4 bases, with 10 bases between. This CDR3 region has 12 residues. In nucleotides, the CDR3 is TGCAGTGCTACGAGGGATGTCTATGGCTACACCTTC. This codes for CSATRDVYGYTF.

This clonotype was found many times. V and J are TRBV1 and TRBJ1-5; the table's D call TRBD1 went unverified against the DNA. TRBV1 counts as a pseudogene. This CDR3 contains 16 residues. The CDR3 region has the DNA TGCACCAGCAGCCAAGCACAGGGCGCTCGGGATCAGCCCCAGCATTTT. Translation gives CTSSQAQGARDQPQHF.

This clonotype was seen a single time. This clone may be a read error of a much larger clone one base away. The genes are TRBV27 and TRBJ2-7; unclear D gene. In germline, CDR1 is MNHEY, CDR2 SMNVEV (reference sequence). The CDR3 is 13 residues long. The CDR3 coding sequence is TGTACCAGCACGTCCGGGCCTGGGGACGAGCAGTACTTC. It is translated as CTSTSGPGDEQYF.

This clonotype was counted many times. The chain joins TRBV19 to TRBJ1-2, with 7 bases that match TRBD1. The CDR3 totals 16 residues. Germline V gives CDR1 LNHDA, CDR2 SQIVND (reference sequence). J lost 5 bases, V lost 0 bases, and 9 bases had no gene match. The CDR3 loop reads CASSIDHQTGTYGYTF. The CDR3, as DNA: TGTGCCAGTAGTATAGATCATCAGACAGGGACATATGGCTACACCTTC. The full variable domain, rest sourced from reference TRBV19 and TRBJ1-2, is DGGITQSPKYLFRKEGQNVTLSCEQNLNHDAMYWYRQDPGQGLRLIYYSQIVNDFQKGDIAEGYSVSREKKESFPLTVTSAQKNPTAFYLCASSIDHQTGTYGYTFGSGTRLTVV.

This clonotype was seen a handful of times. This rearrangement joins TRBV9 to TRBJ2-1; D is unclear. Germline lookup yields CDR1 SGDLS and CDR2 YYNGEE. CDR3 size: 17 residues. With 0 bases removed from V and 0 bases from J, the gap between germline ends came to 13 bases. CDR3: CASSVAGSPSSYNEQFF. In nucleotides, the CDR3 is TGTGCCAGCAGCGTAGCTGGTAGCCCGAGCTCCTACAATGAGCAGTTCTTC.

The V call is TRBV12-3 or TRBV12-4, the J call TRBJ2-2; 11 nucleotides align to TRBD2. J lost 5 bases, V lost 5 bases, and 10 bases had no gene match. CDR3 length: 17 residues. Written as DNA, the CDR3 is TGTGCCAGCAGTCCATTAGTAGCGGGAGGGCTTACCGGGGAGCTGTTTTTT. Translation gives CASSPLVAGGLTGELFF.

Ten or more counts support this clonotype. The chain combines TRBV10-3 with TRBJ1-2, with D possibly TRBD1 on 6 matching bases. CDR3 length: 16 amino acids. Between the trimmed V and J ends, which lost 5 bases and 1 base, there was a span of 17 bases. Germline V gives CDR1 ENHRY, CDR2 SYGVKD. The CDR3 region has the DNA TGTGCCATCAGTTACGACTGGGGGCAATTTAACTATGGCTACACCTTC. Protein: CAISYDWGQFNYGYTF.

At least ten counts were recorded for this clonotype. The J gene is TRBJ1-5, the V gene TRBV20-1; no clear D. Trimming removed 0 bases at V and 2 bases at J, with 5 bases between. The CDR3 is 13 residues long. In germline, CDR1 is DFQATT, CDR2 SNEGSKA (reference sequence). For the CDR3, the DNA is TGCAGTGCTAGAGACCTCGGCAATCAGCCCCAGCATTTT. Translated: CSARDLGNQPQHF.

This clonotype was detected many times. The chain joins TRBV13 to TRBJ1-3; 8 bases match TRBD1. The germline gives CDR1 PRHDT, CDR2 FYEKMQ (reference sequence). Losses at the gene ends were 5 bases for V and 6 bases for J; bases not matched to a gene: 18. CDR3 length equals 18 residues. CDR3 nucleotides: TGTGCCAGCAGCGAAATAACCACGCCGGGACAGGAGAAAAACACCATATATTTT. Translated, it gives CASSEITTPGQEKNTIYF. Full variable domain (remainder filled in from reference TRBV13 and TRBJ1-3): AAGVIQSPRHLIKEKRETATLKCYPIPRHDTVYWYQQGPGQDPQFLISFYEKMQSDKGSIPDRFSAQQFSDYHSELNMSSLELGDSALYFCASSEITTPGQEKNTIYFGEGSWLTVV.

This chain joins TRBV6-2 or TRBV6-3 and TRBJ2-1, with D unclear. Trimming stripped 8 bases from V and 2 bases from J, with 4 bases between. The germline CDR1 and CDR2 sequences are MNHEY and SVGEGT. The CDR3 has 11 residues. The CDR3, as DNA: TGTGCCAGCGGAGCCTACAATGAGCAGTTCTTC. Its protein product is CASGAYNEQFF.

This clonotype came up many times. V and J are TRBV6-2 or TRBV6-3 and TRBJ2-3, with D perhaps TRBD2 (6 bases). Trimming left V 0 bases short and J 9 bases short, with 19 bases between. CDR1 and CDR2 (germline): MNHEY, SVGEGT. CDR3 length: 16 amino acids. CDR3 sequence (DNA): TGTGCCAGCAGTTACTCTCCGGACTATTCTCAGAGCACGCAGTATTTT. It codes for CASSYSPDYSQSTQYF.

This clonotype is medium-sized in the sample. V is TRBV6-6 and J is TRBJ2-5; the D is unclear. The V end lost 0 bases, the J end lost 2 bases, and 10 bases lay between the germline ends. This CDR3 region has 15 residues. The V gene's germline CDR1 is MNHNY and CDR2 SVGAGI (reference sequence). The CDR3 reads CASSYSGTIQETQYF. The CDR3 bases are TGTGCCAGCAGTTACTCAGGAACCATACAAGAGACCCAGTACTTC.

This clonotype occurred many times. CDR3 nucleotide sequence: TGTGCCAGCACCAAAAAGGACAGAGCGGCCAACGTCCTGACTTTC. The encoded protein is CASTKKDRAANVLTF. The chain recombines TRBV7-9 with TRBJ2-6, with D tentatively TRBD1 (6 bases). Germline CDR1 SEHNR, CDR2 FQNEAQ (reference sequence). The V end lost 7 bases, the J end lost 6 bases, and 16 bases lay between the germline ends. The CDR3 sequence is 15 residues long.

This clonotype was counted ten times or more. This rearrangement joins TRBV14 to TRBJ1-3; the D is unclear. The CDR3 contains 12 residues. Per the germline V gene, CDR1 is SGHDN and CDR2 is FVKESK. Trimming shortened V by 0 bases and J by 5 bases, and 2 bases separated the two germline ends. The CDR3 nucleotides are TGTGCCAGCAGCCAAGAACGAAACACCATATATTTT. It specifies CASSQERNTIYF.

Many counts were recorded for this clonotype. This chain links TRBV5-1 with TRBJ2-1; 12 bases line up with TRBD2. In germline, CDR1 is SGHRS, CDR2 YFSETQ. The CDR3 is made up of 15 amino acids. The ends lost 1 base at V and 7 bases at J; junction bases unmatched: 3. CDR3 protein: CASSLTGTSGNEQFF. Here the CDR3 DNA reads TGCGCCAGCAGCTTGACCGGGACTAGCGGGAATGAGCAGTTCTTC.

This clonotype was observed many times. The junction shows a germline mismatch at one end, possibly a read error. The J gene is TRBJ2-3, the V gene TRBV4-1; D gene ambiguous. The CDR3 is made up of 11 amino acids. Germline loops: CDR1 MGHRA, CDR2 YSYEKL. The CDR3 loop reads CASSLGDTQYF. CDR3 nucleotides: TGTGCCAGCAGCTTAGGAGATACGCAGTATTTT.

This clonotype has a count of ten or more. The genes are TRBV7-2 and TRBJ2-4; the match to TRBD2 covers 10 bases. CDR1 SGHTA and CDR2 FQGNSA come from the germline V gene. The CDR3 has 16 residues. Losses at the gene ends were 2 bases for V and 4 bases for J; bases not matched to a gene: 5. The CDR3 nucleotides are TGTGCCAGCAGCTTATGGGATAGCGGGAGGAAAAACATTCAGTACTTC. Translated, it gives CASSLWDSGRKNIQYF. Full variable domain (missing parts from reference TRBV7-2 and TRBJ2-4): GAGVSQSPSNKVTEKGKDVELRCDPISGHTALYWYRQSLGQGLEFLIYFQGNSAPDKSGLPSDRFSAERTGGSVSTLTIQRTQQEDSAVYLCASSLWDSGRKNIQYFGAGTRLSVL.

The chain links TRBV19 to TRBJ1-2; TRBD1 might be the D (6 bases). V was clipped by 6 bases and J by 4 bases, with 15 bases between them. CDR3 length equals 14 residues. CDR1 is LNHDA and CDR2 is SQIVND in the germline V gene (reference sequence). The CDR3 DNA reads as TGTGCCAGTAGCCTTTACAGGGACCTCTATGGCTACACCTTC. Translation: CASSLYRDLYGYTF.

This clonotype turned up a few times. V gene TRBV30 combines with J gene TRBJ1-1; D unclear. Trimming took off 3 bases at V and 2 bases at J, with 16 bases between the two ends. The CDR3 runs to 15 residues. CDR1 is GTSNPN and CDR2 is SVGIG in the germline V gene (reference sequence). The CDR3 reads CAWRTVYRGNTEAFF. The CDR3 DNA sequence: TGTGCCTGGAGGACCGTTTACCGGGGTAACACTGAAGCTTTCTTT.

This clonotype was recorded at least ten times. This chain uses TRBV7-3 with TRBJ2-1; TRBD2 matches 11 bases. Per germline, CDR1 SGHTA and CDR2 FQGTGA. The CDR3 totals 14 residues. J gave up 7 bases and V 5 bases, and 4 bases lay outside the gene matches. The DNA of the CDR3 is TGTGCCAGCAGCCTTTTAGCGGGAGGGAATGAGCAGTTCTTC. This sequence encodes CASSLLAGGNEQFF.

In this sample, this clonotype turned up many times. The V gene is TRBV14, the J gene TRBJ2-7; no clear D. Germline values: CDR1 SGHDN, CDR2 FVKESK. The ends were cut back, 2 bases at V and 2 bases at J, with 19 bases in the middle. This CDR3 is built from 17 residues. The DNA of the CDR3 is TGTGCCAGCAGCCAAACCATCCCTATGTGGGTTACCTACGAGCAGTACTTC. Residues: CASSQTIPMWVTYEQYF.

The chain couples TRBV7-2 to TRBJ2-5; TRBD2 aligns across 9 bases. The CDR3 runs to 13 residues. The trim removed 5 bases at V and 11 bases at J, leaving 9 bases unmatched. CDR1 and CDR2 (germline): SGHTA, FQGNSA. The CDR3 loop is CASSAETSGRQYF. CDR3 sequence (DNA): TGTGCCAGCAGCGCGGAAACTAGCGGGCGACAGTACTTC.

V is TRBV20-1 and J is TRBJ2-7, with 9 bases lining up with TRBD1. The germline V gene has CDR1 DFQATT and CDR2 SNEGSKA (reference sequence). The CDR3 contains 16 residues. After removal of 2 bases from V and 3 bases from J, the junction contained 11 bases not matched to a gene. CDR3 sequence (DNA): TGCAGTGCTAGACCTCTGAAGGGACAGGGTAACTACGAGCAGTACTTC. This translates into CSARPLKGQGNYEQYF.

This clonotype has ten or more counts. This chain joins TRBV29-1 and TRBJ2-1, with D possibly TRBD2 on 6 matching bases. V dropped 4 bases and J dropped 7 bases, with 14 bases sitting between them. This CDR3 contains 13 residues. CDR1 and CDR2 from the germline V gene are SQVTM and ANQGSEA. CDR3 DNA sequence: TGCAGCGTTGTATTCGGGGGATGGAATGAGCAGTTCTTC. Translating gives CSVVFGGWNEQFF.